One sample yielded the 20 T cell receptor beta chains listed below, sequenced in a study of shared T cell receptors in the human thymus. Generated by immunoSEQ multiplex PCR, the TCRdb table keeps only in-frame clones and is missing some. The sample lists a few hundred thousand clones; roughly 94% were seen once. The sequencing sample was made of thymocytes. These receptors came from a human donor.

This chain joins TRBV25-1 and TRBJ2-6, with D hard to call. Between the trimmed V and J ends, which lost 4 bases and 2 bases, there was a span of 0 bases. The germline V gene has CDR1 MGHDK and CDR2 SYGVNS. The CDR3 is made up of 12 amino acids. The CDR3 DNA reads TGTGCCAGCAGTGCTGGGGCCAACGTCCTGACTTTC. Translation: CASSAGANVLTF. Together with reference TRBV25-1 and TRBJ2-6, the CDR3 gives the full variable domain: EADIYQTPRYLVIGTGKKITLECSQTMGHDKMYWYQQDPGMELHLIHYSYGVNSTEKGDLSSESTVSRIRTEHFPLTLESARPSHTSQYLCASSAGANVLTFGAGSRLTVL.

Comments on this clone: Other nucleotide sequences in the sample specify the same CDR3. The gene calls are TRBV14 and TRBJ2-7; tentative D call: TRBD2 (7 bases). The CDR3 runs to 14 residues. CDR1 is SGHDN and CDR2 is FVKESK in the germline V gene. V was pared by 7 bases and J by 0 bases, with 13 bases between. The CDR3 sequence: CASTRGGGSYEQYF. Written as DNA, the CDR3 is TGTGCCAGCACTAGGGGGGGAGGCTCCTACGAGCAGTACTTC.

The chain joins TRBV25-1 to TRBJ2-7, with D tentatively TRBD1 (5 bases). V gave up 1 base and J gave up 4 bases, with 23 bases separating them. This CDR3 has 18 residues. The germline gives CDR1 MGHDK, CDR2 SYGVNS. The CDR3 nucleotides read TGTGCCAGCAGTGAATCTAGGGGTCGGCAGCAAAGATCGTACGAGCAGTACTTC. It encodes CASSESRGRQQRSYEQYF.

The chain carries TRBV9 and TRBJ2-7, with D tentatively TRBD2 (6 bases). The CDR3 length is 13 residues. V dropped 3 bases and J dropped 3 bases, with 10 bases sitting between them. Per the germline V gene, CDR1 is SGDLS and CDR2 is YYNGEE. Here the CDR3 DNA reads TGTGCCAGCAGCGCTCCGGGGGTCTACGAGCAGTACTTC. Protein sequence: CASSAPGVYEQYF.

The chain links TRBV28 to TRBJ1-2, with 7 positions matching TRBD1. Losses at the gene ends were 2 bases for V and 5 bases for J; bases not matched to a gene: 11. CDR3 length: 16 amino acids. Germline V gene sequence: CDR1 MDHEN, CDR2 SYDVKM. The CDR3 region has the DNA TGTGCCAGCAGTTTAATGGGACAGATCTTCAGGTATGGCTACACCTTC. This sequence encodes CASSLMGQIFRYGYTF.

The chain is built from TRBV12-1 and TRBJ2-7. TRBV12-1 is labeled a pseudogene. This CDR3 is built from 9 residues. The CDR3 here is CAGSYEQYF. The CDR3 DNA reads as TGTGCCGGATCCTACGAGCAGTACTTC.

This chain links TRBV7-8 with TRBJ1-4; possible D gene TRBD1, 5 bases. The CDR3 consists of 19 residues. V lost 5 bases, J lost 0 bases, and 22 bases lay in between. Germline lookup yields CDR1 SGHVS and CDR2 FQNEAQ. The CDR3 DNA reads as TGTGCCAGCAGCCGACGGCCCCGACGGGGGGGTTCAACTAATGAAAAACTGTTTTTT. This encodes CASSRRPRRGGSTNEKLFF.

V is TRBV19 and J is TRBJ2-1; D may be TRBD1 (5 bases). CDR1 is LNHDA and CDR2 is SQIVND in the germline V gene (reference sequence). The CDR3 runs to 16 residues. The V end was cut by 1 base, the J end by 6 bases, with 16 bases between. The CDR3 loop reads CASSIGQGLHLNEQFF. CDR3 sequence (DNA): TGTGCCAGTAGTATAGGCCAGGGTCTCCACCTCAATGAGCAGTTCTTC.

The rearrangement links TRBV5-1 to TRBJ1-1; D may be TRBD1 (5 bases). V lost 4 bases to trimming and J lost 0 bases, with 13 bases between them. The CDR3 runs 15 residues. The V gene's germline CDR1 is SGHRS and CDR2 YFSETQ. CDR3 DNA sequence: TGCGCCAGCAGCCCAGCGGGGGACTTGAACACTGAAGCTTTCTTT. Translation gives CASSPAGDLNTEAFF.

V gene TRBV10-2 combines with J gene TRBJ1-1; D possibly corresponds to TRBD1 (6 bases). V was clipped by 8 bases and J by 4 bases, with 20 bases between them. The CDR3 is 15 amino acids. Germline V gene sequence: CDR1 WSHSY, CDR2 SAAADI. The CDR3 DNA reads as TGCGCCAGCTATGACAGGAGCCCGAGTGTCACTGAAGCTTTCTTT. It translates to CASYDRSPSVTEAFF.

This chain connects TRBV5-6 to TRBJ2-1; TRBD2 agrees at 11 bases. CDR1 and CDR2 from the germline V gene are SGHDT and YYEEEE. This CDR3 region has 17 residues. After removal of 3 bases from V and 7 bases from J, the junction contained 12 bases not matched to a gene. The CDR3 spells CASSSKIAGGPRNEQFF. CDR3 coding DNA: TGTGCCAGCAGCTCCAAAATAGCGGGAGGGCCCAGGAATGAGCAGTTCTTC.

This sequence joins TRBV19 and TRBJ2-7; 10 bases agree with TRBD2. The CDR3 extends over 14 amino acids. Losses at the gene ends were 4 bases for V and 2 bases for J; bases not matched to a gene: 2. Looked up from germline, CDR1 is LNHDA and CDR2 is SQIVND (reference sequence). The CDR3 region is CASSKGLATYEQYF. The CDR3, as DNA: TGTGCCAGTAGTAAGGGACTAGCGACCTACGAGCAGTACTTC.

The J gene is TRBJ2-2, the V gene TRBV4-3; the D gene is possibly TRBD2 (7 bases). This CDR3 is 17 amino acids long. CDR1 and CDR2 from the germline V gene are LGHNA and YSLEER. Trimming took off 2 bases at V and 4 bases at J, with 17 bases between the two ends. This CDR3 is CASSQKGGAGSTGELFF. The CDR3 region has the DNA TGCGCCAGCAGCCAAAAAGGGGGGGCGGGAAGCACCGGGGAGCTGTTTTTT.

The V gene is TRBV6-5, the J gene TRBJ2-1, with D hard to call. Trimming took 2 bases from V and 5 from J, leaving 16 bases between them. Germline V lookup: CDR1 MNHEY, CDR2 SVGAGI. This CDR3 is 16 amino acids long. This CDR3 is CASSYNPANGNNEQFF. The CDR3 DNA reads TGTGCCAGCAGTTACAACCCGGCCAACGGCAACAATGAGCAGTTCTTC.

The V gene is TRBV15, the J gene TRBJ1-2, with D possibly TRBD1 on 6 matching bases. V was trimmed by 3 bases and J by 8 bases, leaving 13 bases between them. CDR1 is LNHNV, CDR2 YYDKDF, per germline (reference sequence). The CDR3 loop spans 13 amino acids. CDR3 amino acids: CATSSWGAPGYTF. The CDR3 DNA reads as TGTGCCACCAGCAGTTGGGGGGCGCCGGGCTACACCTTC.

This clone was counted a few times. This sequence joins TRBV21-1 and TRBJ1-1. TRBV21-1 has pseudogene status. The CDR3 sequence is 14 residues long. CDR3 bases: TGTGCCAGCAGCAAACTGGACGAGGGAACTGAAGCTTTCTTT. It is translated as CASSKLDEGTEAFF.

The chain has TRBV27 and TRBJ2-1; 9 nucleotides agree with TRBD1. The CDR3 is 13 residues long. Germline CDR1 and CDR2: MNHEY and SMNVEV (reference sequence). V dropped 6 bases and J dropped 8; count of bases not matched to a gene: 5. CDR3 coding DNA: TGTGCCAGCAGATACAGGGGGCCCGATGAGCAGTTCTTC. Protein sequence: CASRYRGPDEQFF.

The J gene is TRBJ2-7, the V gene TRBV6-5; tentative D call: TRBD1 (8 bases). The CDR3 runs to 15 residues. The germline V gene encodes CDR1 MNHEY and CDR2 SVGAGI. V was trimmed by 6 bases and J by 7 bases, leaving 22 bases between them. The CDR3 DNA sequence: TGTGCCAGCAGAGCTCGGACAGGGAGGGCAGGGGAGCAGTACTTC. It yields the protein CASRARTGRAGEQYF.

The CDR3: CASSQIGTGGDTGELFF. CDR3 DNA: TGCGCCAGCAGCCAAATCGGGACAGGGGGGGACACCGGGGAGCTGTTTTTT. The rearrangement uses TRBV4-1 and TRBJ2-2, with 11 bases that match TRBD1. From germline, CDR1 is MGHRA and CDR2 YSYEKL. There are 17 residues in the CDR3. After removal of 2 bases from V and 3 bases from J, the junction contained 5 bases not matched to a gene.

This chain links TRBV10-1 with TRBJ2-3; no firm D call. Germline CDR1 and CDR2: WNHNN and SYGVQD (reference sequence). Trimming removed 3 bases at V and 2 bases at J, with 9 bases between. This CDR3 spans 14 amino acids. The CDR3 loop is CASSELAATDTQYF. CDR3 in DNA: TGCGCCAGCAGTGAACTGGCGGCCACAGATACGCAGTATTTT.